This entry concerns a single TCR beta chain. Antigen unknown. TCRdb fed the 5' RACE reads into MiXCR, producing one record per CDR3 protein. Among about 470,000 distinct CDR3 sequences, about 23% were seen once, and the ten largest hold around 13%. This record belongs to a study of T-cell memory formation after mild COVID-19. Study findings and constraints: The second-wave clones peaking on day 37 were not confirmed as SARS-CoV-2-specific. CD4/CD8 balance characterized clones contracting day 15 to 85, and CD4+ skew characterized later expanders.

Germline V CDR1 and CDR2: SGHRS, YFSETQ. The CDR3 sequence is 16 residues long. V gave up 3 bases and J gave up 0 bases; unmatched junction bases: 5. The source of this sequence is an adult woman who had mild COVID-19 (a few samples of this study predate the infection). Cell type and time point are not known. The V call is TRBV5-1, the J call TRBJ2-1; TRBD1 aligns across 8 bases. Sequencing used PBMCs or a T cell subset sorted from them (not recorded which). The CDR3 DNA reads TGCGCCAGCAGCTCGGACAGGGCGAGCTCCTACAATGAGCAGTTCTTC. Translated, it gives CASSSDRASSYNEQFF.